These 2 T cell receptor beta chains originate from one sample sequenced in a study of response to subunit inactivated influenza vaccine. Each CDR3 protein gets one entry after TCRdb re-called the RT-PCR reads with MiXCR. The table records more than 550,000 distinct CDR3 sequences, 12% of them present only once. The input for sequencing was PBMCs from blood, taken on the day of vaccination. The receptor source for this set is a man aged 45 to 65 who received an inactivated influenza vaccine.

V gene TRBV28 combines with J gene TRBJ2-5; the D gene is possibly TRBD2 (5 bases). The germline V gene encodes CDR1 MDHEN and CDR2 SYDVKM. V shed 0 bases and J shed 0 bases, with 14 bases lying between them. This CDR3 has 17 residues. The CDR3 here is CASSLWGSADYQETQYF. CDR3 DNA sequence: TGTGCCAGCAGTTTATGGGGTTCAGCGGACTACCAAGAGACCCAGTACTTC.

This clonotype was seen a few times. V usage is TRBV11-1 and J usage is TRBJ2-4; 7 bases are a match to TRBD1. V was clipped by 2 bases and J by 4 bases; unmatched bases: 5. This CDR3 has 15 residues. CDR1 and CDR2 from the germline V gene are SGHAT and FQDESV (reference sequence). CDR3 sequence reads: CASSLKTGRKNIQYF. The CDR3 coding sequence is TGTGCCAGCAGCTTAAAGACAGGGCGGAAAAACATTCAGTACTTC.